The 19 T cell receptor beta chains in this list originate from one sample, sequenced in a study of identical twins. Using its own MiXCR run on the 5' RACE reads, TCRdb lists one record per CDR3 protein. The sample lists hundreds of thousands of distinct CDR3 sequences, about a fifth occurring once. This same sample was also taken into another study, of yellow fever vaccine responses in identical twins.

Sequencing used CD4+ T cells sorted from blood. The source of these receptors is a woman aged 18-30 years in good health.

This clonotype has more than one count but fewer than ten. The rearrangement links TRBV9 to TRBJ2-2; D gene ambiguous. The germline V gene has CDR1 SGDLS and CDR2 YYNGEE. V was pared by 4 bases and J by 2 bases, with 12 bases between. The CDR3 has 15 residues. In DNA form, the CDR3 reads TGTGCCAGCAGCCCACCGATCACAAACACCGGGGAGCTGTTTTTT. Encoded protein: CASSPPITNTGELFF.

The chain employs TRBV25-1 and TRBJ2-1; 12 bases map to TRBD2. CDR1 is MGHDK and CDR2 is SYGVNS in the germline V gene. V shed 4 bases and J 4 bases; nucleotides not matched to a gene: 8. This CDR3 has 17 residues. The CDR3, as DNA: TGTGCCAGCAGTGTCCCAGGGACTAGCGGGCTATACAATGAGCAGTTCTTC. Protein product: CASSVPGTSGLYNEQFF.

This clonotype was observed a few times. The rearrangement uses TRBV7-2 and TRBJ2-7; TRBD2 agrees at 8 bases. The length of the CDR3 is 13 residues. Germline loops: CDR1 SGHTA, CDR2 FQGNSA. The J segment lost 2 bases and the V segment lost 6 bases, leaving 3 bases of the junction unmatched. CDR3 amino acids: CASSKAGAYEQYF. The CDR3, as DNA: TGTGCCAGCAGTAAAGCGGGAGCCTACGAGCAGTACTTC.

CDR3 in amino acids: CASRPGTGGYSNQPQHF. CDR3 in DNA: TGTGCCAGCAGGCCCGGGACAGGGGGATATAGCAATCAGCCCCAGCATTTT. V gene TRBV2 combines with J gene TRBJ1-5; 11 bases line up with TRBD1. In germline, CDR1 is SNHLY, CDR2 FYNNEI. The CDR3 has 17 residues. V lost 6 bases, J lost 0 bases, and 7 bases stayed unmatched.

The gene calls are TRBV4-1 and TRBJ2-3, with 11 bases aligning to TRBD2. Per the germline V gene, CDR1 is MGHRA and CDR2 is YSYEKL. With 1 base clipped from V and 5 bases from J, the junction kept 8 bases outside the gene matches. This CDR3 has 17 residues. The chain's CDR3 is CASSQGSLAGGIDTQYF. As DNA, the CDR3 is TGCGCCAGCAGCCAAGGGTCCCTAGCGGGGGGTATAGATACGCAGTATTTT.

This clonotype was observed a few times. The chain carries TRBV12-3 or TRBV12-4 and TRBJ1-4; D gene unclear. This CDR3 has 10 residues. The V end lost 11 bases, the J end lost 9 bases, and 10 bases lay between the germline ends. The CDR3 sequence: CAPFGQKLFF. CDR3 nucleotide sequence: TGTGCCCCATTCGGGCAAAAACTGTTTTTT.

This clonotype was seen only a few times. CDR3 residues: CASSPRRQVAGELFF. The DNA of the CDR3 is TGTGCCAGCAGCCCGCGCCGACAGGTTGCCGGGGAGCTGTTTTTT. This chain links TRBV11-2 with TRBJ2-2; TRBD1 is a possible D gene (6 bases). The germline V gene encodes CDR1 SGHAT and CDR2 FQNNGV. Trimming removed 5 bases from V and 6 bases from J, with 16 bases in between. The CDR3 is 15 amino acids.

The rearrangement joins TRBV6-5 to TRBJ2-1; tentative D call: TRBD2 (5 bases). CDR1 and CDR2 from the germline V gene are MNHEY and SVGAGI. The ends were cut back, 0 bases at V and 0 bases at J, with 12 bases in the middle. This CDR3 is built from 17 residues. CDR3 DNA: TGTGCCAGCAGTTACTCGTTGCCGGGGAGCTCCTACAATGAGCAGTTCTTC. Residues: CASSYSLPGSSYNEQFF.

The gene calls are TRBV7-9 and TRBJ2-7, with TRBD2 identical over 12 bases. This CDR3 has 15 residues. Germline assignment: CDR1 SEHNR and CDR2 FQNEAQ (reference sequence). V lost 1 base, J lost 5 bases, and 3 bases stayed unmatched. The CDR3 DNA reads TGTGCCAGCAGCTTAGGACTAGCGGGGGTCCACGAGCAGTACGTC. Protein sequence: CASSLGLAGVHEQYV.

The rearrangement uses TRBV20-1 and TRBJ1-4, with TRBD1 as a possible D gene (5 bases). V was clipped by 4 bases and J by 4 bases, with 10 bases between them. Germline CDR1 is DFQATT and CDR2 is SNEGSKA (reference sequence). The CDR3 is 13 amino acids. The CDR3 spells CSATGQDNEKLFF. The CDR3 DNA reads TGCAGTGCTACAGGGCAAGATAATGAAAAACTGTTTTTT.

The chain recombines TRBV7-2 with TRBJ1-5; D is undetermined. Germline V CDR1 and CDR2: SGHTA, FQGNSA. This CDR3 contains 13 residues. The V gene lost 3 bases and the J gene lost 6 bases, with 9 bases spanning the gap. The CDR3 protein is CASSFDVPQPQHF. Here the CDR3 DNA reads TGTGCCAGCAGCTTCGACGTCCCTCAGCCCCAGCATTTT.

This clonotype has just a few counts. The junction departs from germline at one end; a sequencing error may be responsible. The gene calls are TRBV6-5 and TRBJ2-3; 8 positions agree with TRBD2. Per the germline V gene, CDR1 is MNHEY and CDR2 is SVGAGI. The CDR3 length is 17 residues. In nucleotides, the CDR3 is TGTGCCAGCAATTACGGGTCTGGCGGGGGGTGGATAGATACGCAGTATTTT. It is translated as CASNYGSGGGWIDTQYF.

In DNA form, the CDR3 reads TGTGCCACCAGCAGAGAACGGAACACCGGGGAGCTGTTTTTT. This encodes CATSRERNTGELFF. The chain joins TRBV15 to TRBJ2-2, with D hard to call. Germline CDR1 and CDR2: LNHNV and YYDKDF (reference sequence). There are 14 residues in the CDR3. The germline V and J ends were trimmed by 0 bases and 1 base, with 3 bases remaining between them.

This clonotype was seen repeatedly, ten times or more. This chain links TRBV5-1 with TRBJ2-1; no definite D call. Germline V lookup: CDR1 SGHRS, CDR2 YFSETQ. V was shortened by 4 bases and J by 2 bases, with 16 bases between the two germline ends. The length of the CDR3 is 16 residues. CDR3: CASSRAGGVTYNEQFF. The CDR3 DNA reads as TGCGCCAGCAGCCGTGCCGGTGGGGTGACCTACAATGAGCAGTTCTTC.

This clonotype was seen a few times. The chain employs TRBV5-1 and TRBJ2-7; 13 positions match TRBD2. This CDR3 comprises 14 residues. Per germline, CDR1 SGHRS and CDR2 YFSETQ. The J segment lost 4 bases and the V segment lost 6 bases, leaving 4 bases of the junction unmatched. The CDR3 nucleotides read TGCGCCAGCACTCCGGGACTAGCGGGGTACGAGCAGTACTTC. It codes for CASTPGLAGYEQYF.

The rearrangement joins TRBV11-2 to TRBJ2-5; weak D call: TRBD2 (6 bases). The V end lost 0 bases, the J end lost 1 base, and 9 bases lay between the germline ends. The CDR3 is 15 amino acids. Per germline, CDR1 SGHAT and CDR2 FQNNGV. Here the CDR3 DNA reads TGTGCCAGCAGCTTAGATTGGGGGGTCCAAGAGACCCAGTACTTC. Amino acids: CASSLDWGVQETQYF.

The V gene is TRBV7-6, the J gene TRBJ2-1; 7 bases agree with TRBD2. The germline CDR1 and CDR2 sequences are SGHVS and FNYEAQ. The V gene end was trimmed by 2 bases and the J gene end by 6 bases; junction bases not matched to a gene: 1. The CDR3 totals 13 residues. CDR3 sequence: CASSLPGGNEQFF. The CDR3 DNA follows: TGTGCCAGCAGCTTACCGGGAGGCAATGAGCAGTTCTTC.

This clonotype showed up just a few times. The chain employs TRBV10-3 and TRBJ2-5; 13 nucleotides line up with TRBD2. The CDR3 spans 21 residues. The V and J ends lost 4 bases and 0 bases, in that order; junction bases with no gene match: 17. Germline loops: CDR1 ENHRY, CDR2 SYGVKD. The chain's CDR3 is CAISAVGPTGTSGTNQETQYF. The CDR3 coding sequence is TGTGCCATCAGTGCTGTTGGGCCCACCGGGACTAGCGGGACTAACCAAGAGACCCAGTACTTC.

V usage is TRBV20-1 and J usage is TRBJ1-2; D is perhaps TRBD1 (5 bases). Per the germline V gene, CDR1 is DFQATT and CDR2 is SNEGSKA (reference sequence). V lost 6 bases, J lost 7 bases, and 18 bases lay in between. The CDR3 has 13 residues. For the CDR3, the DNA is TGCAGTGCCCCGGGCAGGGTATCGCGTGGCTACACCTTC. Translated: CSAPGRVSRGYTF.